These 29 T cell receptor beta chains came from one sample sequenced in a study of neurological immune-mediated disorders. TCRdb re-called the 5' RACE reads with MiXCR, one entry per CDR3 protein. The sample shows 60,000 to 90,000 distinct CDR3 sequences, about 10% of them seen only once. Time point here: longitudinal time-point 1 (baseline). Material: PBMCs. Every receptor here comes from a man in his thirties or forties in good health.

At least ten counts were recorded for this clonotype. The V and J genes are TRBV10-3 and TRBJ1-1; a possible D gene is TRBD1 (5 bases). The germline V gene has CDR1 ENHRY and CDR2 SYGVKD. With 6 bases removed from V and 5 bases from J, the gap between germline ends came to 16 bases. The length of the CDR3 is 14 residues. Written as DNA, the CDR3 is TGTGCCATCAGCGTGGCGGGGGAGGGGACTGAAGCTTTCTTT. Translated, it gives CAISVAGEGTEAFF.

The CDR3 spells CASSRDVYSNQPQHF. The CDR3 DNA is TGTGCCAGCTCCCGGGACGTTTATAGCAATCAGCCCCAGCATTTT. V gene TRBV18 combines with J gene TRBJ1-5, with D maybe TRBD1 (5 bases). The V and J ends lost 6 bases and 0 bases respectively, with 12 bases between them. The germline V gene has CDR1 KGHSH and CDR2 LQKENI. The CDR3 totals 15 residues.

This clonotype was seen many times. The rearrangement uses TRBV10-3 and TRBJ2-2, with 10 positions matching TRBD1. Germline CDR1 and CDR2: ENHRY and SYGVKD. V gave up 2 bases and J gave up 4 bases; unmatched junction bases: 10. This CDR3 has 18 amino acids. CDR3 nucleotides: TGTGCCATCAGTGAGCTAAGCGGGACAGGGGAGGCCACCGGGGAGCTGTTTTTT. Encoded protein: CAISELSGTGEATGELFF.

The genes are TRBV5-1 and TRBJ2-1; D not resolved. The germline V gene encodes CDR1 SGHRS and CDR2 YFSETQ. The CDR3 runs to 14 residues. V lost 0 bases, J lost 0 bases, and 4 bases lay in between. The CDR3, as DNA: TGCGCCAGCAGCTTGGATCTCTCCTACAATGAGCAGTTCTTC. Translating it yields CASSLDLSYNEQFF.

In its sample, this clonotype was seen many times. V gene TRBV6-5 combines with J gene TRBJ1-5; TRBD1 matches 8 bases. Germline values: CDR1 MNHEY, CDR2 SVGAGI. The CDR3 consists of 16 residues. With 5 bases clipped from V and 3 bases from J, the junction kept 9 bases outside the gene matches. The CDR3 DNA is TGTGCCAGCAGTCGCGCCGGGACAGGCCTCAATCAGCCCCAGCATTTT. This codes for CASSRAGTGLNQPQHF.

This clonotype showed up many times. The J gene is TRBJ2-1, the V gene TRBV7-9, with D uncertain. CDR1 and CDR2 from the germline V gene are SEHNR and FQNEAQ (reference sequence). CDR3 length: 13 residues. Trimming took 1 base from V and 5 from J, leaving 6 bases between them. CDR3 coding DNA: TGTGCCAGCAGCTTAGGCTTAGACAATGAGCAGTTCTTC. Residues: CASSLGLDNEQFF. Looking up the rest from reference TRBV7-9 and TRBJ2-1 gives the full variable domain: DTGVSQNPRHKITKRGQNVTFRCDPISEHNRLYWYRQTLGQGPEFLTYFQNEAQLEKSRLLSDRFSAERPKGSFSTLEIQRTEQGDSAMYLCASSLGLDNEQFFGPGTRLTVL.

This clonotype was seen more than once but under ten times. The chain carries TRBV7-9 and TRBJ2-7, with D maybe TRBD2 (5 bases). Trimming took off 7 bases at V and 4 bases at J, with 20 bases between the two ends. The CDR3 extends over 15 amino acids. Germline V gives CDR1 SEHNR, CDR2 FQNEAQ (reference sequence). DNA of the CDR3: TGTGCCAGCAACCCCAGCCGTGCGGGCTCATACGAGCAGTACTTC. This gives the protein CASNPSRAGSYEQYF.

The V call is TRBV5-1, the J call TRBJ2-2; no definite D call. V gave up 1 base and J gave up 1 base, with 8 bases separating them. Germline loops: CDR1 SGHRS, CDR2 YFSETQ. This CDR3 spans 15 amino acids. The CDR3 loop reads CASSLLSGNTGELFF. Written as DNA, the CDR3 is TGCGCCAGCAGCTTGTTATCGGGGAACACCGGGGAGCTGTTTTTT. The variable domain in full, completed from reference TRBV5-1 and TRBJ2-2, reads KAGVTQTPRYLIKTRGQQVTLSCSPISGHRSVSWYQQTPGQGLQFLFEYFSETQRNKGNFPGRFSGRQFSNSRSEMNVSTLELGDSALYLCASSLLSGNTGELFFGEGSRLTVL.

This clonotype has at least ten counts. J is TRBJ2-3 and V is TRBV5-1; 10 nucleotides match TRBD2. The length of the CDR3 is 15 residues. The germline V gene has CDR1 SGHRS and CDR2 YFSETQ. V gave up 3 bases and J gave up 6 bases; unmatched junction bases: 7. CDR3: CASSSSGTSDDTQYF. The CDR3 DNA reads as TGCGCCAGCAGCTCCTCCGGGACTAGCGACGATACGCAGTATTTT.

There are many counts of this clonotype. The chain is built from TRBV28 and TRBJ2-1; 12 positions agree with TRBD2. The germline V gene encodes CDR1 MDHEN and CDR2 SYDVKM. Trimming removed 6 bases from V and 0 bases from J; junction bases left unmatched: 12. This CDR3 is 19 amino acids long. CDR3: CASRRPSGRALSSYNEQFF. CDR3 coding DNA: TGTGCCAGCAGGAGACCTAGCGGGAGGGCCCTGAGCTCCTACAATGAGCAGTTCTTC.

This clonotype was seen at least ten times. V usage is TRBV20-1 and J usage is TRBJ2-1; the match to TRBD2 covers 10 bases. CDR1 is DFQATT, CDR2 SNEGSKA, per germline (reference sequence). This CDR3 region has 16 residues. Trimming removed 1 base from V and 3 bases from J; junction bases left unmatched: 6. CDR3 residues: CSARGYSGRLYNEQFF. The CDR3 DNA reads TGCAGTGCTAGAGGTTATAGCGGGAGGCTCTACAATGAGCAGTTCTTC.

This clonotype was counted once. This rearrangement joins TRBV3-1 to TRBJ2-1, with D perhaps TRBD2 (6 bases). Germline values: CDR1 LGHDT, CDR2 YNNKEL (reference sequence). With 0 bases removed from V and 9 bases from J, the gap between germline ends came to 15 bases. The CDR3 runs to 15 residues. Here the CDR3 DNA reads TGTGCCAGCAGCCAAGATTTGCTAGAGGGAGGTGAGCAGTTCTTC. Translated, it gives CASSQDLLEGGEQFF.

This clonotype was seen at least ten times. The chain recombines TRBV9 with TRBJ2-1; 13 bases are a match to TRBD2. Germline CDR1 reads SGDLS; CDR2 reads YYNGEE. The CDR3 contains 15 residues. Trimming took 0 bases from V and 6 from J; bases not matched to a gene: 0. For the CDR3, the DNA is TGTGCCAGCAGCGTAGGGACTAGCGGGAGCAATGAGCAGTTCTTC. Its protein product is CASSVGTSGSNEQFF.

This clonotype has a single count. This chain joins TRBV30 and TRBJ1-5; D is perhaps TRBD1 (6 bases). The CDR3 contains 14 residues. From germline, CDR1 is GTSNPN and CDR2 SVGIG (reference sequence). V shed 0 bases and J shed 5 bases, with 11 bases lying between them. The CDR3 loop reads CAWSVRGADQPQHF. The DNA for the CDR3 is TGTGCCTGGAGTGTAAGGGGGGCGGATCAGCCCCAGCATTTT.

The table lists this clonotype with many counts. The chain has TRBV7-3 and TRBJ2-1; 9 bases are shared with TRBD2. The V gene end was trimmed by 4 bases and the J gene end by 4 bases; junction bases not matched to a gene: 5. Germline-derived CDR1 and CDR2 are SGHTA and FQGTGA. The length of the CDR3 is 15 residues. CDR3 DNA sequence: TGTGCCAGCAGCTCGCGGGAGGGGGGGTACAATGAGCAGTTCTTC. Protein: CASSSREGGYNEQFF. Supplemented by reference TRBV7-3 and TRBJ2-1, the full variable domain reads GAGVSQTPSNKVTEKGKYVELRCDPISGHTALYWYRQSLGQGPEFLIYFQGTGAADDSGLPNDRFFAVRPEGSVSTLKIQRTERGDSAVYLCASSSREGGYNEQFFGPGTRLTVL.

This clonotype was found many times. The junction differs from germline at one of its ends, possibly a read error. The gene calls are TRBV29-1 and TRBJ2-1; 9 bases are shared with TRBD1. The V gene's germline CDR1 is SQVTM and CDR2 ANQGSEA. The CDR3 has 13 residues. CDR3: CSVQDRGGGEQFF. The CDR3 DNA follows: TGCAGCGTTCAAGACAGGGGGGGAGGTGAGCAGTTCTTC.

Many counts were recorded for this clonotype. The genes are TRBV18 and TRBJ2-1, with no clear D. This CDR3 contains 14 residues. Per germline, CDR1 KGHSH and CDR2 LQKENI. The ends were cut back, 2 bases at V and 4 bases at J, with 9 bases in the middle. The CDR3 spells CASSPSPTYNEQFF. CDR3 nucleotides: TGTGCCAGCTCACCATCCCCAACATACAATGAGCAGTTCTTC.

This clonotype appeared many times. The chain combines TRBV20-1 with TRBJ2-1; 7 positions agree with TRBD1. V lost 4 bases, J lost 4 bases, and 7 bases stayed unmatched. The CDR3 is 14 amino acids. Germline V gene data show CDR1 as DFQATT and CDR2 as SNEGSKA (reference sequence). The CDR3, as DNA: TGCAGTGCTAATGCCGGGACAGCTTACAATGAGCAGTTCTTC. It encodes CSANAGTAYNEQFF.

This clonotype was seen repeatedly, ten times or more. CDR3: CASSYYRLGSGANVLTF. CDR3 nucleotide sequence: TGTGCCAGCAGTTATTATCGTTTAGGCTCTGGGGCCAACGTCCTGACTTTC. V usage is TRBV27 and J usage is TRBJ2-6; D unresolved. The CDR3 contains 17 residues. With 4 bases removed from V and 0 bases from J, the gap between germline ends came to 13 bases. Germline lookup yields CDR1 MNHEY and CDR2 SMNVEV (reference sequence).

Many counts were recorded for this clonotype. This sequence joins TRBV20-1 and TRBJ2-2; D is possibly TRBD1 or TRBD2 (6 bases each). Deletions cut 2 bases from V and 2 bases from J, with 15 bases between. Germline CDR1 and CDR2: DFQATT and SNEGSKA (reference sequence). The CDR3 runs 16 residues. CDR3 sequence reads: CSARWSGGPNTGELFF. CDR3 coding DNA: TGCAGTGCTAGATGGAGTGGGGGGCCTAACACCGGGGAGCTGTTTTTT.

There are many counts of this clonotype. The J gene is TRBJ1-4, the V gene TRBV10-2; 8 positions match TRBD1. This CDR3 is built from 13 residues. Germline-derived CDR1 and CDR2 are WSHSY and SAAADI. With V trimmed by 3 bases and J by 8 bases, 2 bases remained unmatched. The chain's CDR3 is CASSEQGEEKLFF. The CDR3 bases are TGCGCCAGCAGTGAACAGGGGGAGGAAAAACTGTTTTTT.

This clonotype was picked up a small number of times. This chain connects TRBV3-1 to TRBJ2-6; possible D gene TRBD2, 7 bases. Trimming stripped 6 bases from V and 9 bases from J, with 15 bases between. This CDR3 comprises 14 residues. CDR1 is LGHDT and CDR2 is YNNKEL in the germline V gene (reference sequence). The CDR3 region has the DNA TGTGCCAGCAGAGCGCCGGGGGGCCACAACGTCCTGACTTTC. Protein sequence: CASRAPGGHNVLTF.

This clonotype was found many times. This rearrangement joins TRBV4-2 to TRBJ2-2; D is unclear. Germline V gene sequence: CDR1 LGHNA, CDR2 YNFKEQ. CDR3 length: 13 residues. V lost 1 base, J lost 3 bases, and 3 bases lay in between. CDR3 residues: CASSQAYTGELFF. The CDR3 nucleotides are TGTGCCAGCAGCCAAGCTTACACCGGGGAGCTGTTTTTT.

The gene calls are TRBV20-1 and TRBJ2-1, with a tentative D call TRBD2 (6 bases). This CDR3 is 21 amino acids long. The V end was cut by 0 bases, the J end by 0 bases, with 27 bases between. Germline V gives CDR1 DFQATT, CDR2 SNEGSKA (reference sequence). The CDR3 is CSARDRLGFSGTSSSYNEQFF. The CDR3, as DNA: TGCAGTGCTAGAGATCGTTTGGGGTTTAGTGGGACTTCCAGCTCCTACAATGAGCAGTTCTTC.

This clonotype was seen at least ten times. CDR3 nucleotide sequence: TGTGCCACCAGTGGCCGATCTGGGGCCAACGTCCTGACTTTC. It specifies CATSGRSGANVLTF. This chain uses TRBV24-1 with TRBJ2-6, with D hard to call. Between the trimmed V and J ends, which lost 5 bases and 1 base, there was a span of 5 bases. Germline assignment: CDR1 KGHDR and CDR2 SFDVKD. The CDR3 extends over 14 amino acids.

The CDR3 nucleotides are TGCAGTGCTAGAGCCGGGACAGGGGTTACCGAGCAGTACTTC. Its translation is CSARAGTGVTEQYF. The rearrangement uses TRBV20-1 and TRBJ2-7; 10 bases fit TRBD1. This CDR3 spans 14 amino acids. The germline V gene encodes CDR1 DFQATT and CDR2 SNEGSKA (reference sequence). The V gene end was trimmed by 1 base and the J gene end by 6 bases; junction bases not matched to a gene: 6.

To note about this clonotype: A much larger clone lies one base from this, so it may be a read error. The chain joins TRBV7-2 to TRBJ2-7; maybe TRBD1 (6 bases). Germline-derived CDR1 and CDR2 are SGHTA and FQGNSA. The CDR3 spans 14 residues. The DNA of the CDR3 is TGTGCCATCAGCTTCAGAGACAGGACCTACGAGCAGTACTTC. It specifies CAISFRDRTYEQYF.

In its sample, this clonotype was seen many times. The V call is TRBV12-3 or TRBV12-4, the J call TRBJ2-3; 10 positions match TRBD1. The V and J ends lost 6 bases and 4 bases, in that order; junction bases with no gene match: 10. The CDR3 covers 16 residues. The DNA of the CDR3 is TGTGCCAGCAGGACTCCGGGACAGGGGATGTCAGATACGCAGTATTTT. Translated, it gives CASRTPGQGMSDTQYF.

This clonotype was observed many times. The J gene is TRBJ2-3, the V gene TRBV20-1; 12 bases are shared with TRBD2. Germline loops: CDR1 DFQATT, CDR2 SNEGSKA (reference sequence). J lost 6 bases, V lost 5 bases, and 6 bases had no gene match. The CDR3 length is 14 residues. CDR3 region: CSALLAGGGDTQYF. The CDR3, as DNA: TGCAGTGCTTTACTAGCGGGAGGAGGGGATACGCAGTATTTT.